These 22 T cell receptor beta chains came from one sample sequenced in a study of CD8 T cells in ankylosing spondylitis. Findings and caveats of the study: Seemingly distinctive of ankylosing spondylitis blood was a TCR beta motif formed by eight highly homologous variants.

Antigens of these TCRs are unknown. TCRdb analysed the 5' RACE reads with MiXCR anew, one entry per CDR3 protein. The profile shows 450,000 or so distinct CDR3 sequences, roughly 26% of them singletons. The sequenced sample consisted of blood, either unsorted or a sorted T cell fraction (not recorded which). The receptors were gathered from a male donor with ankylosing spondylitis.

J is TRBJ1-4 and V is TRBV12-3 or TRBV12-4, with D perhaps TRBD1 (5 bases). V lost 3 bases, J lost 11 bases, and 16 bases lay in between. This CDR3 is 14 amino acids long. CDR3 sequence (DNA): TGTGCCAGCAGTTTGCGGCAGGGTTTAGTGAAACTGTTTTTT. The encoded protein is CASSLRQGLVKLFF.

The genes are TRBV12-3 or TRBV12-4 and TRBJ2-3; no clear D gene. The CDR3 spans 13 residues. V gave up 5 bases and J gave up 2 bases, with 8 bases separating them. The CDR3 loop is CASSRIATDTQYF. In nucleotides, the CDR3 is TGTGCCAGCAGTCGCATTGCCACAGATACGCAGTATTTT.

This clonotype was detected only a few times. V and J are TRBV10-3 and TRBJ1-5; D is unclear. V was clipped by 4 bases and J by 11 bases, with 18 bases between them. CDR3 length: 14 amino acids. CDR1 and CDR2 from the germline V gene are ENHRY and SYGVKD. CDR3 amino acids: CAISGRNQEDAQHF. The CDR3 DNA follows: TGTGCCATCAGTGGGAGGAACCAGGAAGACGCCCAGCATTTT.

The V and J genes are TRBV7-2 and TRBJ2-1; the D gene is possibly TRBD2 (5 bases). The CDR3 is 12 residues long. Germline V gene data show CDR1 as SGHTA and CDR2 as FQGNSA. V lost 3 bases and J lost 9, with 9 bases in between. The CDR3 region has the DNA TGTGCCAGCAGCTTTGGTCGGGGTGAGCAGTTCTTC. The encoded protein is CASSFGRGEQFF.

This clonotype was counted between two and nine times. The J gene is TRBJ1-2, the V gene TRBV20-1; the D gene is possibly TRBD1 (5 bases). The length of the CDR3 is 13 residues. Trimming took off 5 bases at V and 2 bases at J, with 12 bases between the two ends. The germline CDR1 and CDR2 sequences are DFQATT and SNEGSKA (reference sequence). In nucleotides, the CDR3 is TGCAGTGCTTTAATGGGGCAGAACTATGGCTACACCTTC. This encodes CSALMGQNYGYTF.

A note on this clonotype: No conserved phenylalanine or tryptophan ends this CDR3, so it is likely a read error. Because the CDR3's place on the DNA is in doubt, the DNA is left out and the CDR3 is given as listed by TCRdb. The chain joins TRBV20-1 to TRBJ2-1; the table assigns TRBD2, which was not confirmed against the DNA. Both ends counted, the CDR3 spans 13 residues. Germline V gene sequence: CDR1 DFQATT, CDR2 SNEGSKA (reference sequence). The CDR3 loop reads CSARKSLADSYND.

This clonotype came up a few times. The gene calls are TRBV3-1 and TRBJ2-3; D remains ambiguous. The CDR3 sequence is 14 residues long. Germline lookup yields CDR1 LGHDT and CDR2 YNNKEL (reference sequence). With 2 bases removed from V and 3 bases from J, the gap between germline ends came to 9 bases. In nucleotides, the CDR3 is TGTGCCAGCAGCCAATTCCATACAACAGATACGCAGTATTTT. It is translated as CASSQFHTTDTQYF.

This clonotype occurred a few times. The V and J genes are TRBV9 and TRBJ2-7, with 8 nucleotides matching TRBD2. Germline trimming cut 0 bases from V and 2 bases from J; bases unmatched to any gene: 4. Germline V lookup: CDR1 SGDLS, CDR2 YYNGEE. The CDR3 covers 15 residues. The CDR3 DNA reads as TGTGCCAGCAGCGTAGGGAGCGGGAGTGCCTACGAGCAGTACTTC. Its protein product is CASSVGSGSAYEQYF.

This clonotype was detected only a few times. The rearrangement joins TRBV12-3 or TRBV12-4 to TRBJ2-1; D may be TRBD1 (6 bases). This CDR3 is built from 13 residues. V lost 6 bases and J 8 bases, leaving 14 bases between the germline ends. The CDR3 nucleotides read TGTGCCAGCAGGGGTACAGGGCTCCATGAGCAGTTCTTC. Residues: CASRGTGLHEQFF.

Many counts were recorded for this clonotype. CDR3 coding DNA: TGCGCCAGCAGCTTGTGGGGTGAGCAGTTCTTC. Its protein is CASSLWGEQFF. The chain has TRBV5-1 and TRBJ2-1; D gene ambiguous. Germline V lookup: CDR1 SGHRS, CDR2 YFSETQ. V lost 1 base and J lost 9, with 5 bases in between. This CDR3 is built from 11 residues.

This clonotype has a count of ten or more. V usage is TRBV20-1 and J usage is TRBJ1-3, with D possibly TRBD1 on 6 matching bases. Per the germline V gene, CDR1 is DFQATT and CDR2 is SNEGSKA (reference sequence). The ends were cut back, 6 bases at V and 4 bases at J, with 13 bases in the middle. The CDR3 sequence is 13 residues long. CDR3 sequence: CSALQGLGNTIYF. CDR3 coding DNA: TGCAGTGCCCTACAGGGTCTGGGAAACACCATATATTTT.

The V and J genes are TRBV5-6 and TRBJ2-1, with D maybe TRBD2 (5 bases). Trimming removed 0 bases at V and 10 bases at J, with 11 bases between. Germline V gene data show CDR1 as SGHDT and CDR2 as YYEEEE. The CDR3 covers 13 residues. CDR3 coding DNA: TGTGCCAGCAGCTTGGACTCGCCGGGGGAGCAGTTCTTC. It translates to CASSLDSPGEQFF. Drawing the rest from reference TRBV5-6 and TRBJ2-1, the complete variable domain is DAGVTQSPTHLIKTRGQQVTLRCSPKSGHDTVSWYQQALGQGPQFIFQYYEEEERQRGNFPDRFSGHQFPNYSSELNVNALLLGDSALYLCASSLDSPGEQFFGPGTRLTVL.

The V gene is TRBV20-1, the J gene TRBJ1-2; no reliable D call. The V end lost 0 bases, the J end lost 1 base, and 3 bases lay between the germline ends. There are 12 residues in the CDR3. Per germline, CDR1 DFQATT and CDR2 SNEGSKA (reference sequence). CDR3 sequence (DNA): TGCAGTGCTAGAGAGAATAACTATGGCTACACCTTC. Translation: CSARENNYGYTF.

This clonotype was seen a handful of times. J is TRBJ2-2 and V is TRBV20-1, with TRBD1 matching 10 bases. The J segment lost 7 bases and the V segment lost 5 bases, leaving 10 bases of the junction unmatched. Per germline, CDR1 DFQATT and CDR2 SNEGSKA (reference sequence). The CDR3 runs 15 residues. CDR3 in DNA: TGCAGTGCTGCTAGCCTCGGACAGGGGGACGGGGAGCTGTTTTTT. As protein: CSAASLGQGDGELFF.

This clonotype was counted at least ten times. The chain is built from TRBV11-1 and TRBJ2-1; 9 nucleotides line up with TRBD1. The CDR3 covers 18 residues. J lost 3 bases, V lost 4 bases, and 13 bases had no gene match. CDR1 is SGHAT and CDR2 is FQDESV in the germline V gene (reference sequence). The DNA of the CDR3 is TGTGCCAGCAGCTCTCGCCCCAGACAGGGGGGACTCTACAATGAGCAGTTCTTC. It translates to CASSSRPRQGGLYNEQFF.

This clonotype was counted a few times. The chain uses TRBV5-1 and TRBJ2-1; D might be TRBD2 (6 bases). The germline CDR1 and CDR2 sequences are SGHRS and YFSETQ. This CDR3 has 13 amino acids. The ends were cut back, 4 bases at V and 2 bases at J, with 7 bases in the middle. In DNA form, the CDR3 reads TGCGCCAGCAGCCGGGAGACCTACAATGAGCAGTTCTTC. Its translation is CASSRETYNEQFF.

The J gene is TRBJ2-1, the V gene TRBV20-1; 12 nucleotides line up with TRBD2. Germline CDR1 DFQATT, CDR2 SNEGSKA (reference sequence). V lost 0 bases, J lost 10 bases, and 19 bases stayed unmatched. The CDR3 extends over 19 amino acids. Here the CDR3 DNA reads TGCAGTGCTAGAGATATATCGGACTTTGGGCCTAGCGGGAGGGAAGAGCAGTTCTTC. This codes for CSARDISDFGPSGREEQFF.

V is TRBV7-2 and J is TRBJ2-5; TRBD2 matches 7 bases. The CDR3 totals 17 residues. Germline CDR1 is SGHTA and CDR2 is FQGNSA. The V segment lost 6 bases and the J segment 0 bases; nucleotides outside the gene matches: 13. The CDR3 DNA is TGTGCCAGCAGAATAGGGTTTGGCGGGAGTTACCAAGAGACCCAGTACTTC. Translation: CASRIGFGGSYQETQYF.

The chain couples TRBV15 to TRBJ2-7; no firm D call. Germline V gene sequence: CDR1 LNHNV, CDR2 YYDKDF (reference sequence). V lost 2 bases and J 3 bases, leaving 5 bases between the germline ends. The CDR3 extends over 12 amino acids. The CDR3 bases are TGTGCCACCAGCAGACCAGACTACGAGCAGTACTTC. Translation gives CATSRPDYEQYF.

The J gene is TRBJ1-3, the V gene TRBV7-9; D gene unclear. The CDR3 totals 14 residues. V lost 4 bases and J 0 bases, leaving 7 bases between the germline ends. Germline V CDR1 and CDR2: SEHNR, FQNEAQ (reference sequence). CDR3 bases: TGTGCCAGCAGCTCCTCGGGCTCTGGAAACACCATATATTTT. This sequence encodes CASSSSGSGNTIYF.

V is TRBV18 and J is TRBJ2-1; a weak D match, TRBD2 (5 bases). The CDR3 has 12 residues. V was cut by 4 bases and J by 7 bases, with 8 bases left in between. CDR1 is KGHSH, CDR2 LQKENI, per germline. For the CDR3, the DNA is TGTGCCAGCTCACAGGACTTTAATGAGCAGTTCTTC. Protein product: CASSQDFNEQFF.

The genes are TRBV20-1 and TRBJ1-5; perhaps TRBD1 as D (5 bases). This CDR3 has 15 amino acids. Germline values: CDR1 DFQATT, CDR2 SNEGSKA (reference sequence). The germline V and J ends were trimmed by 3 bases and 1 base, with 13 bases remaining between them. CDR3 loop: CSASVGVWSNQPQHF. Here the CDR3 DNA reads TGCAGTGCTAGTGTAGGGGTATGGAGCAATCAGCCCCAGCATTTT.